What follows are 20 T cell receptor beta chains derived from one specimen sequenced in a study of cytomegalovirus exposure and HLA in healthy donors. The study ran its PCR with 60 Vbeta and 13 Jbeta primers. This table comes from immunoSEQ multiplex PCR, and its TCRdb copy is limited to in-frame clones, with some not included. Found here are about 130,000 clones, about four fifths of them singletons; the top ten hold 4.8%. Specimen: PBMCs. The receptor set was obtained from a man aged 25-40 years in good health.

This chain links TRBV5-1 with TRBJ1-1, with D uncertain. There are 14 residues in the CDR3. V was shortened by 0 bases and J by 5 bases, with 11 bases between the two germline ends. Germline V gene sequence: CDR1 SGHRS, CDR2 YFSETQ. Here the CDR3 DNA reads TGCGCCAGCAGCTTGGCCTCGGGGAATACTGAAGCTTTCTTT. Protein sequence: CASSLASGNTEAFF.

V is TRBV4-2 and J is TRBJ2-5, with 13 nucleotides matching TRBD2. Germline-derived CDR1 and CDR2 are LGHNA and YNFKEQ. The CDR3 totals 15 residues. The V and J ends lost 3 bases and 4 bases, in that order; junction bases with no gene match: 2. The CDR3 coding sequence is TGTGCCAGCAGCCAGAGACTAGCGGGAGGAGAGACCCAGTACTTC. Its protein product is CASSQRLAGGETQYF.

The chain joins TRBV19 to TRBJ1-1; 7 bases map to TRBD1. CDR3 size: 15 residues. Trimming cost V 1 base and J 0 bases; bases outside gene matches: 2. Germline-derived CDR1 and CDR2 are LNHDA and SQIVND (reference sequence). The CDR3 spells CASSIGDSMNTEAFF. The CDR3 DNA is TGTGCCAGTAGTATAGGGGACAGCATGAACACTGAAGCTTTCTTT.

On this clone: At one of its ends the junction is not consistent with the germline gene, which may arise from a read error. The chain links TRBV7-9 to TRBJ2-2; D is uncertain. Germline V lookup: CDR1 SEHNR, CDR2 FQNEAQ (reference sequence). CDR3 length: 16 amino acids. The CDR3 sequence is CSSSLVSHQNTGELFF. DNA of the CDR3: TGTTCCAGCAGCTTAGTTAGCCACCAGAACACCGGGGAGCTGTTTTTT.

This chain links TRBV18 with TRBJ2-7; D might be TRBD2 (6 bases). Trimming removed 5 bases at V and 4 bases at J, with 21 bases between. The germline V gene has CDR1 KGHSH and CDR2 LQKENI. The CDR3 is 16 residues long. DNA of the CDR3: TGTGCCAGCTCATTGCCCCCTCCGGCGGGGATATACGAGCAGTACTTC. The encoded protein is CASSLPPPAGIYEQYF. Full variable domain (remainder filled in from reference TRBV18 and TRBJ2-7): NAGVMQNPRHLVRRRGQEARLRCSPMKGHSHVYWYRQLPEEGLKFMVYLQKENIIDESGMPKERFSAEFPKEGPSILRIQQVVRGDSAAYFCASSLPPPAGIYEQYFGPGTRLTVT.

The chain employs TRBV10-1 and TRBJ1-5; tentative D call: TRBD1 (5 bases). The germline V and J ends were trimmed by 2 bases and 5 bases, with 25 bases remaining between them. The CDR3 has 19 amino acids. The V gene's germline CDR1 is WNHNN and CDR2 SYGVQD (reference sequence). The CDR3 loop is CASSETPRDKGSTYQPQHF. The CDR3 region has the DNA TGCGCCAGCAGTGAGACCCCCAGGGATAAAGGGTCCACCTATCAGCCCCAGCATTTT.

The rearrangement links TRBV4-2 to TRBJ2-7; D not certain. V shed 3 bases and J shed 0 bases, with 6 bases lying between them. The CDR3 contains 13 residues. The germline gives CDR1 LGHNA, CDR2 YNFKEQ. As DNA, the CDR3 is TGTGCCAGCAGCCACGGTAGCTCCTACGAGCAGTACTTC. Encoded protein: CASSHGSSYEQYF.

The genes are TRBV27 and TRBJ2-2; possibly TRBD2 for D (5 bases). The CDR3 is 12 residues long. V lost 8 bases, J lost 5 bases, and 9 bases lay in between. CDR1 MNHEY and CDR2 SMNVEV come from the germline V gene (reference sequence). The CDR3 DNA reads as TGTGCCAGCTCCGGGAATACCGGGGAGCTGTTTTTT. Amino acids: CASSGNTGELFF.

This clone showed up just a few times. This chain uses TRBV23-1 with TRBJ1-4, with D possibly TRBD1 on 6 matching bases. TRBV23-1 is an ORF; its function is uncertain. The CDR3 has 16 residues. V was cut by 2 bases and J by 5 bases, with 15 bases left in between. CDR3 protein: CASSQQDSRPNEKLFF. The CDR3, as DNA: TGCGCCAGCAGTCAACAGGACAGCCGGCCAAATGAAAAACTGTTTTTT.

This chain uses TRBV10-3 with TRBJ1-5, with a tentative D call TRBD1 (5 bases). The germline V gene encodes CDR1 ENHRY and CDR2 SYGVKD. The CDR3 length is 13 residues. Trimming cost V 4 bases and J 3 bases, with 7 bases left between them. The CDR3 coding sequence is TGTGCCATCAGTGGGACACCCAATCAGCCCCAGCATTTT. Translation: CAISGTPNQPQHF.

The chain uses TRBV11-2 and TRBJ2-1; D not resolved. Between the trimmed V and J ends, which lost 1 base and 0 bases, there was a span of 10 bases. The CDR3 sequence is 16 residues long. Looked up from germline, CDR1 is SGHAT and CDR2 is FQNNGV. The CDR3 bases are TGTGCCAGCAGCTTAGTACAGACCAGCTCCTACAATGAGCAGTTCTTC. The encoded protein is CASSLVQTSSYNEQFF.

This chain joins TRBV18 and TRBJ2-7; 9 bases fit TRBD2. This CDR3 spans 14 amino acids. CDR1 is KGHSH, CDR2 LQKENI, per germline. Trimming cost V 5 bases and J 4 bases; bases outside gene matches: 6. Written as DNA, the CDR3 is TGTGCCAGCTCAACAAGGACTAGCGCATACGAGCAGTACTTC. Protein: CASSTRTSAYEQYF.

V and J are TRBV6-5 and TRBJ2-5, with D perhaps matching TRBD1 (6 bases). Per the germline V gene, CDR1 is MNHEY and CDR2 is SVGAGI. The CDR3 has 14 amino acids. V was shortened by 2 bases and J by 4 bases, with 11 bases between the two germline ends. The CDR3: CASSYQQGRETQYF. The CDR3 bases are TGTGCCAGCAGTTACCAACAGGGAAGAGAGACCCAGTACTTC.

The chain has TRBV6-7 and TRBJ2-1; TRBD2 is a possible D gene (5 bases). Being an ORF, TRBV6-7 has a function that is uncertain. V was trimmed by 5 bases and J by 8 bases, leaving 10 bases between them. This CDR3 region has 12 residues. The CDR3 region is CASSSGRYEQFF. The CDR3 DNA is TGTGCCAGCAGTAGCGGAAGGTATGAGCAGTTCTTC.

This sequence joins TRBV7-3 and TRBJ1-2; TRBD1 is a possible D gene (6 bases). The CDR3 is 10 residues long. Germline V gene lookup returns CDR1 SGHTA and CDR2 FQGTGA. V dropped 11 bases and J dropped 8 bases, with 12 bases sitting between them. The CDR3 region is CARTDSGYTF. In DNA, the CDR3 is TGTGCCCGGACAGATTCGGGCTACACCTTC.

The genes are TRBV28 and TRBJ2-3; 8 bases agree with TRBD1. The CDR3 consists of 15 residues. The V gene's germline CDR1 is MDHEN and CDR2 SYDVKM. V dropped 6 bases and J dropped 1; count of bases not matched to a gene: 6. Here the CDR3 reads CASSSPGQGTDTQYF. In DNA, the CDR3 is TGTGCCAGCAGCTCCCCGGGACAGGGCACAGATACGCAGTATTTT.

The gene calls are TRBV7-8 and TRBJ2-1; 15 bases map to TRBD2. Germline V gene sequence: CDR1 SGHVS, CDR2 FQNEAQ. The CDR3 totals 16 residues. Germline trimming cut 4 bases from V and 7 bases from J; bases unmatched to any gene: 5. The CDR3 bases are TGTGCCAGCAGCTCTGGGACTAGCGGGAGGAATAATGAGCAGTTCTTC. Translating it yields CASSSGTSGRNNEQFF.

V and J are TRBV5-4 and TRBJ2-3; 12 bases line up with TRBD2. Unmatched junction bases numbered 3, after V lost 3 bases and J lost 4 bases. This CDR3 is built from 15 residues. Germline V lookup: CDR1 SGHNT, CDR2 YYREEE (reference sequence). CDR3: CASSWTSGTADTQYF. The CDR3 nucleotides read TGTGCCAGCAGCTGGACTAGCGGGACCGCAGATACGCAGTATTTT.

The chain uses TRBV27 and TRBJ2-1, with TRBD2 identical over 7 bases. CDR1 and CDR2 from the germline V gene are MNHEY and SMNVEV (reference sequence). The ends lost 8 bases at V and 8 bases at J; junction bases unmatched: 15. The CDR3 runs to 15 residues. CDR3 loop: CASRGVGGRADEQFF. The CDR3 coding sequence is TGTGCCAGCCGGGGGGTTGGGGGGAGGGCCGATGAGCAGTTCTTC.

The rearrangement uses TRBV5-8 and TRBJ1-2, with D unresolved. Per the germline V gene, CDR1 is SGHTS and CDR2 is YDEGEE. V was clipped by 5 bases and J by 7 bases, with 12 bases between them. The CDR3 is 12 amino acids. The CDR3 protein is CASRPRSVGYTF. In DNA form, the CDR3 reads TGTGCCAGCAGGCCCCGCTCGGTTGGCTACACCTTC.